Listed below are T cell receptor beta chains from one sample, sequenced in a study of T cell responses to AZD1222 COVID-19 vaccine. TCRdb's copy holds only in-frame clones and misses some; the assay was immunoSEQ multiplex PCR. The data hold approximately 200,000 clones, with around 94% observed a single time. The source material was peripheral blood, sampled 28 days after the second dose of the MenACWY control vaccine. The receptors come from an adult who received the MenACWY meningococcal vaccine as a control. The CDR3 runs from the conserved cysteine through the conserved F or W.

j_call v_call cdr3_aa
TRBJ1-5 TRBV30 CAWTGHSNQPQHF
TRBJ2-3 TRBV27 CASSFLTRGSDTQYF
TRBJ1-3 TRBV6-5 CASNVVSGNTIYF
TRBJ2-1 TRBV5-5 CASSLRISYNEQFF
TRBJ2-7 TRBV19 CASSERGRGSGGLSAYEQYF
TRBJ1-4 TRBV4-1 CASRVANEKLFF
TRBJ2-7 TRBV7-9 CASSVDIYEQYF
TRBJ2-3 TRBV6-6 CASSYPGPSTDTQYF
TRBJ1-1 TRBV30 CAWSVGGSTEAFF
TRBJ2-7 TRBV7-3 CASSLQDRGEQYF
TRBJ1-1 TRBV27 CATGTGANTEAFF
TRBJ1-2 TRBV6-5 CASSYSEAWSVYGYTF
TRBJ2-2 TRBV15 CATSRGLAGGTGELFF
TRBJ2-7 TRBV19 CASSIDRGSYEQYF
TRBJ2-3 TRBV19 CASSTRTVDTQYF